A selection of T cell receptor beta chains follows, all from one sample in a study of blood T cell repertoires in COVID-19. The data were produced by immunoSEQ multiplex PCR, yet TCRdb's version contains in-frame clones alone and is incomplete. The sample lists approximately 110,000 clones, approximately 80% occurring once. Sequencing used peripheral blood. The receptors stem from a man aged 80 or over with acute or convalescent COVID-19. CDR3s include the opening cysteine and the closing phenylalanine or tryptophan. The D gene is left open where the match is weak. Rows may omit the clone size; those that give it use once, few, many or a size class.

v_call	d_call	j_call	clone_size	cdr3_aa	cdr3_nt
TRBV5-4	TRBD1	TRBJ1-1	few	CASSRDPGQGAKAFF	TGTGCCAGCAGCAGAGACCCGGGACAGGGGGCAAAAGCTTTCTTT
TRBV9	NA	TRBJ1-4	NA	CASSVGLSGGDNEKLFF	TGTGCCAGCAGCGTAGGTCTAAGTGGCGGGGATAATGAAAAACTGTTTTTT
TRBV28	NA	TRBJ1-5	NA	CASSSPRSNQPQHF	TGTGCCAGCAGTTCACCCCGGAGCAATCAGCCCCAGCATTTT
TRBV27	TRBD1	TRBJ2-3	NA	CASRPRTGSTDTQYF	TGTGCCAGCAGGCCAAGGACAGGGAGCACAGATACGCAGTATTTT
TRBV18	NA	TRBJ2-1	NA	CASSPRAQGNYNEQFF	TGTGCCAGCTCACCACGGGCACAGGGAAACTACAATGAGCAGTTCTTC
TRBV5-1	NA	TRBJ2-3	NA	CASSLGAGQVTDTQYF	TGCGCCAGCAGCTTGGGAGCGGGACAGGTCACAGATACGCAGTATTTT
TRBV5-1	TRBD1	TRBJ1-1	NA	CASSPGGTANTEAFF	TGCGCCAGCAGCCCAGGGGGGACAGCGAACACTGAAGCTTTCTTT
TRBV6-2/TRBV6-3	NA	TRBJ1-5	once	CASSVPGFGNQPQHF	TGTGCCAGCAGTGTACCAGGGTTTGGGAATCAGCCCCAGCATTTT
TRBV2	NA	TRBJ1-3	NA	CASSGDIGTSGNTIYF	TGTGCCAGCAGTGGGGACATCGGGACCTCTGGAAACACCATATATTTT
TRBV6-2/TRBV6-3	TRBD1	TRBJ2-5	NA	CASSYSTGVQETQYF	TGTGCCAGCAGTTACTCGACAGGGGTACAAGAGACCCAGTACTTC
TRBV19	NA	TRBJ1-5	NA	CASSPFPTGGPSNQPQHF	TGTGCCAGTAGTCCCTTTCCGACAGGAGGTCCAAGCAATCAGCCCCAGCATTTT
TRBV28	NA	TRBJ1-1	NA	CASSFGQSGAFF	TGTGCCAGCAGTTTCGGACAATCCGGAGCTTTCTTT
TRBV28	TRBD1	TRBJ1-2	NA	CASITGTAIYGYTF	TGTGCCAGCATTACCGGGACAGCCATCTATGGCTACACCTTC
TRBV6-2/TRBV6-3	TRBD1	TRBJ1-5	few	CASSKGQGLQPQHF	TGTGCCAGCAGTAAAGGACAGGGGCTTCAGCCCCAGCATTTT
TRBV3-1/TRBV3-2	NA	TRBJ2-2	NA	CASSQGGPGGLFF	TGTGCCAGCAGCCAGGGGGGACCCGGAGGGCTGTTTTTT
TRBV29-1	NA	TRBJ2-3	NA	CSVRDFYTDTQYF	TGCAGCGTCCGGGACTTTTACACAGATACGCAGTATTTT
TRBV6-5	NA	TRBJ1-1	NA	CASSHSTGPNTEAFF	TGTGCCAGCAGTCATTCAACAGGGCCGAACACTGAAGCTTTCTTT
TRBV19	NA	TRBJ1-1	NA	CASSTVVRTPNTEAFF	TGTGCCAGTAGTACGGTAGTTAGGACACCGAACACTGAAGCTTTCTTT
TRBV5-1	TRBD2	TRBJ2-1	NA	CASSPGLAGDNEQFF	TGCGCCAGCAGCCCCGGACTAGCGGGCGACAATGAGCAGTTCTTC
TRBV12-3/TRBV12-4	TRBD1	TRBJ1-5	NA	CANRQGGNQPQHF	TGTGCCAATCGACAGGGGGGCAATCAGCCCCAGCATTTT
TRBV6-4	NA	TRBJ2-2	once	CASSVAGRTGELFF	TGTGCCAGCAGTGTAGCAGGGCGCACCGGGGAGCTGTTTTTT
TRBV28	TRBD1	TRBJ1-1	once	CASSLPPGQGVAEAFF	TGTGCCAGCAGTTTGCCCCCGGGACAGGGAGTTGCTGAAGCTTTCTTT
TRBV7-2	NA	TRBJ2-7	NA	CASSLATEAYEQYF	TGTGCCAGCAGCTTAGCGACAGAGGCCTACGAGCAGTACTTC
TRBV29-1	NA	TRBJ2-7	NA	CSVESPNSYEQYF	TGCAGCGTTGAGAGCCCTAATTCCTACGAGCAGTACTTC